These 23 T cell receptor beta chains were all obtained from the same sample, sequenced in a study of OX40 agonist ivuxolimab in advanced cancers. Sequencing was performed with immunoSEQ multiplex PCR; in TCRdb, only in-frame clones are kept and a portion is missing. The table has about 24,000 clones, around 79% seen once. The material was CD4+ or CD8+ T cells sorted from blood, obtained in a trial of the OX40 agonist ivuxolimab. The receptors shown here come from an adult with an advanced solid tumor such as melanoma, head and neck, liver or kidney cancer.

The genes are TRBV6-5 and TRBJ2-7; D gene uncertain. V was trimmed by 0 bases and J by 10 bases, leaving 13 bases between them. Looked up from germline, CDR1 is MNHEY and CDR2 is SVGAGI. This CDR3 is 13 amino acids long. The CDR3: CASSYSMGFEQYF. CDR3 DNA sequence: TGTGCCAGCAGTTACTCGATGGGGTTTGAACAGTACTTC.

The rearrangement joins TRBV5-8 to TRBJ1-5, with no clear D. The V gene lost 2 bases and the J gene lost 5 bases, with 14 bases spanning the gap. The germline V gene encodes CDR1 SGHTS and CDR2 YDEGEE. The CDR3 spans 15 residues. CDR3 protein: CASSFGSPKDQPQHF. In DNA form, the CDR3 reads TGTGCCAGCAGCTTCGGGAGTCCCAAAGATCAGCCCCAGCATTTT. The entire variable domain, with the rest obtained from reference TRBV5-8 and TRBJ1-5, is as follows: EAGVTQSPTHLIKTRGQQATLRCSPISGHTSVYWYQQALGLGLQFLLWYDEGEERNRGNFPPRFSGRQFPNYSSELNVNALELEDSALYLCASSFGSPKDQPQHFGDGTRLSIL.

The chain has TRBV19 and TRBJ1-5; no firm D call. The germline V gene encodes CDR1 LNHDA and CDR2 SQIVND (reference sequence). Trimming took off 4 bases at V and 6 bases at J, with 10 bases between the two ends. CDR3 size: 13 residues. The CDR3 nucleotides are TGTGCCAGTAGTACGGGGAGCCCTCAGCCCCAGCATTTT. It is translated as CASSTGSPQPQHF.

This clone was recorded a few times. This chain joins TRBV19 and TRBJ1-1; D is undetermined. This CDR3 has 14 amino acids. Germline V CDR1 and CDR2: LNHDA, SQIVND (reference sequence). V was pared by 1 base and J by 1 base, with 7 bases between. The CDR3 region has the DNA TGTGCCAGTAGTATAGGGCGGGCGAACACTGAAGCTTTCTTT. It translates to CASSIGRANTEAFF. The whole variable domain, filled in from reference TRBV19 and TRBJ1-1, reads DGGITQSPKYLFRKEGQNVTLSCEQNLNHDAMYWYRQDPGQGLRLIYYSQIVNDFQKGDIAEGYSVSREKKESFPLTVTSAQKNPTAFYLCASSIGRANTEAFFGQGTRLTVV.

This rearrangement joins TRBV5-1 to TRBJ1-5, with TRBD1 matching over 7 bases. The CDR3 extends over 14 amino acids. Per germline, CDR1 SGHRS and CDR2 YFSETQ. Trimming at V came to 4 bases and at J to 2 bases, leaving 3 bases not matched to a gene. In nucleotides, the CDR3 is TGCGCCAGCAGCCCTGGACAGGGCAATCAGCCCCAGCATTTT. Its protein is CASSPGQGNQPQHF.

The V and J genes are TRBV30 and TRBJ1-2, with a weak D call TRBD1 (6 bases). This CDR3 contains 12 residues. Germline V gives CDR1 GTSNPN, CDR2 SVGIG (reference sequence). The ends were cut back, 6 bases at V and 8 bases at J, with 16 bases in the middle. CDR3 coding DNA: TGTGCCTGCAGCAGGGGTTCCTGGGGCTACACCTTC. Translated: CACSRGSWGYTF. Full variable domain (outside the CDR3, taken from reference TRBV30 and TRBJ1-2): SQTIHQWPATLVQPVGSPLSLECTVEGTSNPNLYWYRQAAGRGLQLLFYSVGIGQISSEVPQNLSASRPQDRQFILSSKKLLLSDSGFYLCACSRGSWGYTFGSGTRLTVV.

The V call is TRBV27, the J call TRBJ2-7, with TRBD2 matching over 8 bases. Germline lookup yields CDR1 MNHEY and CDR2 SMNVEV (reference sequence). The V segment lost 2 bases and the J segment 6 bases; nucleotides outside the gene matches: 3. This CDR3 comprises 13 residues. The CDR3 DNA reads TGTGCCAGCAGTTTAAAGCGGGGGCTCGAGCAGTACTTC. It codes for CASSLKRGLEQYF.

This CDR3 reads CASSLGLRDVGEKLFF. In nucleotides, the CDR3 is TGCGCCAGCAGCTTGGGCCTCCGGGATGTGGGGGAAAAACTGTTTTTT. The chain recombines TRBV5-1 with TRBJ1-4; D remains unclear. The CDR3 has 16 amino acids. Germline V gene sequence: CDR1 SGHRS, CDR2 YFSETQ. V dropped 0 bases and J dropped 8 bases, with 17 bases sitting between them.

The V and J genes are TRBV7-2 and TRBJ2-3; 10 nucleotides agree with TRBD2. Germline loops: CDR1 SGHTA, CDR2 FQGNSA. Unmatched junction bases numbered 5, after V lost 1 base and J lost 4 bases. This CDR3 contains 16 residues. The CDR3 reads CASSLVRLAGADTQYF. The CDR3 nucleotides are TGTGCCAGCAGCTTAGTAAGGCTAGCGGGAGCAGATACGCAGTATTTT.

V gene TRBV28 combines with J gene TRBJ1-5, with D tentatively TRBD1 (6 bases). The germline V and J ends were trimmed by 2 bases and 6 bases, with 11 bases remaining between them. CDR3 length equals 14 residues. Germline V gives CDR1 MDHEN, CDR2 SYDVKM. CDR3 loop: CASSLAGVGQPQHF. The DNA for the CDR3 is TGTGCCAGCAGTTTAGCAGGGGTGGGTCAGCCCCAGCATTTT.

The chain links TRBV7-6 to TRBJ2-5; D unresolved. The CDR3 sequence is 14 residues long. Trimming took off 3 bases at V and 2 bases at J, with 10 bases between the two ends. Looked up from germline, CDR1 is SGHVS and CDR2 is FNYEAQ. CDR3 sequence (DNA): TGTGCCAGCAGCTTCCTAGGAGCACAAGAGACCCAGTACTTC. It specifies CASSFLGAQETQYF.

In its sample, this clone was seen a few times. This chain connects TRBV29-1 to TRBJ1-3, with 7 bases identical to TRBD1. This CDR3 has 14 residues. CDR1 is SQVTM and CDR2 is ANQGSEA in the germline V gene. Losses at the gene ends were 1 base for V and 5 bases for J; bases not matched to a gene: 5. DNA for the CDR3: TGCAGCGTTGAAGCGGGGGACAGCAGAAACACCATATATTTT. Translation: CSVEAGDSRNTIYF. Filled out from reference TRBV29-1 and TRBJ1-3, the complete variable domain reads SAVISQKPSRDICQRGTSLTIQCQVDSQVTMMFWYRQQPGQSLTLIATANQGSEATYESGFVIDKFPISRPNLTFSTLTVSNMSPEDSSIYLCSVEAGDSRNTIYFGEGSWLTVV.

The chain joins TRBV25-1 to TRBJ2-1; D gene uncertain. V was shortened by 2 bases and J by 5 bases, with 13 bases between the two germline ends. In germline, CDR1 is MGHDK, CDR2 SYGVNS. This CDR3 has 15 residues. The CDR3 region has the DNA TGTGCCAGCAGTGAAGGGTTAGGCAGAAACAATGAGCAGTTCTTC. The encoded protein is CASSEGLGRNNEQFF.

For this clone: A read error may account for a junction end that differs from germline. This chain connects TRBV7-7 to TRBJ2-7; 11 bases line up with TRBD2. The CDR3 loop spans 15 amino acids. CDR1 is SSHAT, CDR2 FNYEAQ, per germline (reference sequence). CDR3 sequence: CASSLVAGGLNEQYF. The CDR3 region has the DNA TGTGCTAGCAGCTTAGTAGCGGGAGGGCTCAACGAGCAGTACTTC.

The CDR3 loop is CASRKDRVTYEQYF. For the CDR3, the DNA is TGTGCCAGCAGAAAGGACAGGGTAACCTACGAGCAGTACTTC. The chain joins TRBV28 to TRBJ2-7; 8 bases fit TRBD1. This CDR3 has 14 residues. V was pared by 6 bases and J by 2 bases, with 6 bases of the junction left unmatched. The germline V gene encodes CDR1 MDHEN and CDR2 SYDVKM.

This clone was seen a few times. The junction departs from germline at one end; a sequencing error may be responsible. The chain links TRBV7-2 to TRBJ1-2, with D possibly being TRBD1 (5 bases). Germline V gene lookup returns CDR1 SGHTA and CDR2 FQGNSA. This CDR3 spans 13 amino acids. Here the CDR3 DNA reads TGCGCCAGCAGCCAAGAGGGGAACTATGGCTACACCTTC. Translated: CASSQEGNYGYTF.

This clone was seen a single time. This chain uses TRBV7-2 with TRBJ2-3; the D is unclear. CDR3 length equals 14 residues. Trimming removed 5 bases at V and 5 bases at J, with 14 bases between. Germline lookup yields CDR1 SGHTA and CDR2 FQGNSA. CDR3 protein: CASSPRAFEDTQYF. DNA of the CDR3: TGTGCCAGCAGCCCCCGGGCCTTTGAAGATACGCAGTATTTT.

This clone is a singleton in its sample. The gene calls are TRBV7-2 and TRBJ2-7; D is unresolved. Germline V CDR1 and CDR2: SGHTA, FQGNSA. The CDR3 contains 11 residues. V lost 5 bases to trimming and J lost 1 base, with 3 bases between them. The CDR3 DNA reads as TGTGCCAGCAGCGGATCCTACGAGCAGTACTTC. Residues: CASSGSYEQYF.

The chain employs TRBV9 and TRBJ1-6; unclear D gene. The CDR3 has 15 residues. Trimming pared 0 bases from V and 9 bases from J, leaving 13 bases between. Germline V gives CDR1 SGDLS, CDR2 YYNGEE. CDR3 nucleotides: TGTGCCAGCAGCGTAGCCCCCTCGGATAGTTCACCCCTCCACTTT. Translation gives CASSVAPSDSSPLHF.

This clone was observed a single time. The CDR3 sequence is CAGWTGTGGGGELFF. CDR3 bases: TGTGCCGGATGGACCGGGACAGGGGGCGGCGGGGAGCTGTTTTTT. The chain uses TRBV9 and TRBJ2-2; TRBD1 aligns across 12 bases. Trimming took 10 bases from V and 7 from J; bases not matched to a gene: 11. Germline CDR1 is SGDLS and CDR2 is YYNGEE. There are 15 residues in the CDR3. The full variable domain, rest sourced from reference TRBV9 and TRBJ2-2, is DSGVTQTPKHLITATGQRVTLRCSPRSGDLSVYWYQQSLDQGLQFLIQYYNGEERAKGNILERFSAQQFPDLHSELNLSSLELGDSALYFCAGWTGTGGGGELFFGEGSRLTVL.

The chain has TRBV6-5 and TRBJ2-3; no firm D call. Per the germline V gene, CDR1 is MNHEY and CDR2 is SVGAGI. V lost 6 bases and J 11 bases, leaving 21 bases between the germline ends. The CDR3 extends over 14 amino acids. The CDR3 coding sequence is TGTGCCAGCAGCCTCTCACCCGTCGTAGCCCAGCAGTATTTT. Protein: CASSLSPVVAQQYF.

V gene TRBV2 combines with J gene TRBJ1-5, with D hard to call. This CDR3 spans 12 amino acids. Trimming stripped 6 bases from V and 2 bases from J, with 5 bases between. Germline loops: CDR1 SNHLY, CDR2 FYNNEI. In nucleotides, the CDR3 is TGTGCCAGCAGGGCAGGCAATCAGCCCCAGCATTTT. This sequence encodes CASRAGNQPQHF.

About this clone itself: The sample holds other DNA sequences that translate to the same CDR3. The V gene is TRBV5-1, the J gene TRBJ2-3; D unresolved. V was clipped by 3 bases and J by 0 bases, with 2 bases between them. This CDR3 has 12 residues. The V gene's germline CDR1 is SGHRS and CDR2 YFSETQ. CDR3 residues: CASSYSTDTQYF. CDR3 bases: TGCGCCAGCAGCTATAGCACAGATACGCAGTATTTT.